This TCR beta chain is from a study of long-term antiretroviral therapy in people with HIV. Whole-study findings and limits: It was observed that HIV repertoires exhibited narrower CDR3 length ranges than controls. Upon ART, diversity increased but remained lower than transplant donor controls. Blood sampling spanned 2004 to 2017, possibly under older ART regimens.

The immunoSEQ assay was v3.0, run at survey level. Produced via immunoSEQ multiplex PCR; TCRdb's table is partial and in-frame only. Of fewer than 30,000 clones listed, 86% are singletons. CDR3 length: 13 amino acids. Germline CDR1 is MNHEY and CDR2 is SMNVEV (reference sequence). V gave up 0 bases and J gave up 2 bases, with 5 bases separating them. As to this clone: The antigen is not known.

The sample here was unsorted PBMCs, taken approximately 2.6 years after starting antiretroviral therapy. This sequence was found in a man aged 40-49 years with HIV. The V gene is TRBV27, the J gene TRBJ2-7; no clear D. The chain's CDR3 is CASSLSATYEQYF. For the CDR3, the DNA is TGTGCCAGCAGTTTATCCGCAACCTACGAGCAGTACTTC.